The entry that follows covers one T cell receptor beta chain sequence. Antigen: not known. It was with a sample-barcoded 5' primer and a J-beta primer mix that a second PCR of roughly 6 to 11 cycles was run. TCRdb reprocessed the 5' RACE reads via MiXCR and lists one record per CDR3 protein. This sample has 550,000 to 750,000 distinct CDR3 sequences, with under 25% found just once. The data were taken from a study of blood T cells in healthy people across ages. Overall study findings and caveats: Naive T cell percentage by flow cytometry tracked strongly with beta diversity. Long-lived and aged donors differed, with more naive CD4+ cells and higher diversity in the long-lived. Donor CMV status, an unknown factor, possibly confounded changes in expanded clonotypes.

Germline V gene data show CDR1 as SGDLS and CDR2 as YYNGEE. V was trimmed by 0 bases and J by 7 bases, leaving 6 bases between them. The CDR3 spans 12 residues. The donors, aged roughly 6 to 100, were healthy Caucasians from Russia. The TCR originated in a man between 65 and 80 years old in good health. V is TRBV9 and J is TRBJ2-3; no reliable D call. The sequencing sample was made of blood. As DNA, the CDR3 is TGTGCCAGCAGCGTAGACGGGTATACGCAGTATTTT. It is translated as CASSVDGYTQYF.